These 13 T cell receptor beta chains were sequenced from one sample in a study of blood T cells in healthy people across ages. Together with a sample-barcoded 5' primer, a J-beta primer mix was included in a second PCR lasting roughly 6 to 12 cycles. TCRdb ran MiXCR on the 5' RACE reads and lists one entry per CDR3 protein. The sample has 650,000 to 800,000 distinct CDR3 sequences, 40% to 50% seen once; the top ten hold around 21%. Sequenced: blood. These receptors all stem from a man aged 55 to 69 in good health.

This clonotype was counted ten times or more. CDR3 protein: CASSTVSTSGTYEQYF. The DNA of the CDR3 is TGTGCCAGCAGCACCGTCTCGACTAGCGGAACCTACGAGCAGTACTTC. The chain couples TRBV7-9 to TRBJ2-7, with 9 positions matching TRBD2. CDR3 length equals 16 residues. The V and J ends lost 5 bases and 2 bases, in that order; junction bases with no gene match: 10. Germline V gene lookup returns CDR1 SEHNR and CDR2 FQNEAQ (reference sequence).

Concerning this clonotype itself: This may stem from a read error, because a much larger clone lies one nucleotide away. This chain connects TRBV30 to TRBJ2-5; a weak D match, TRBD1 (7 bases). Germline V gives CDR1 GTSNPN, CDR2 SVGIG (reference sequence). The CDR3 is made up of 15 amino acids. The V and J ends lost 3 bases and 2 bases respectively, with 16 bases between them. The CDR3: CAWRKGTAGQETQYF. The CDR3 bases are TGTGCCTGGAGAAAAGGGACAGCGGGTCAAGAGACCCAGTACTTC.

This rearrangement joins TRBV18 to TRBJ2-5; perhaps TRBD1 as D (6 bases). The CDR3 totals 14 residues. CDR1 and CDR2 (germline): KGHSH, LQKENI. V dropped 5 bases and J dropped 4 bases, with 14 bases sitting between them. This CDR3 reads CASSIQGYGETQYF. The DNA of the CDR3 is TGTGCCAGCTCAATCCAGGGGTACGGAGAGACCCAGTACTTC.

The rearrangement joins TRBV20-1 to TRBJ2-7; possibly TRBD1 or TRBD2 for D (5 bases each). The CDR3 has 14 amino acids. CDR1 is DFQATT, CDR2 SNEGSKA, per germline (reference sequence). V was shortened by 3 bases and J by 4 bases, with 16 bases between the two germline ends. CDR3 sequence (DNA): TGCAGTGCTAGCCCCGGGGACGGTCGTTACGAGCAGTACTTC. Encoded protein: CSASPGDGRYEQYF.

This chain links TRBV15 with TRBJ1-5; 9 nucleotides match TRBD1. The V gene's germline CDR1 is LNHNV and CDR2 YYDKDF (reference sequence). V dropped 3 bases and J dropped 1; count of bases not matched to a gene: 1. The CDR3 covers 15 residues. CDR3 nucleotide sequence: TGTGCCACCAGCAGGGACAGGGGAAGCAATCAGCCCCAGCATTTT. Residues: CATSRDRGSNQPQHF. Drawing the rest from reference TRBV15 and TRBJ1-5, the complete variable domain is DAMVIQNPRYQVTQFGKPVTLSCSQTLNHNVMYWYQQKSSQAPKLLFHYYDKDFNNEADTPDNFQSRRPNTSFCFLDIRSPGLGDTAMYLCATSRDRGSNQPQHFGDGTRLSIL.

The rearrangement joins TRBV29-1 to TRBJ2-1; TRBD2 agrees at 10 bases. Trimming at V came to 2 bases and at J to 9 bases, leaving 10 bases not matched to a gene. This CDR3 is 15 amino acids long. Germline CDR1 reads SQVTM; CDR2 reads ANQGSEA. This chain's CDR3 is CSVEWRAGGRGEQFF. The CDR3 DNA is TGCAGCGTTGAATGGCGAGCGGGGGGGCGGGGTGAGCAGTTCTTC.

This clonotype was seen a single time. This chain uses TRBV18 with TRBJ1-1, with a possible D match to TRBD1 (6 bases). The CDR3 extends over 15 amino acids. Trimming cost V 1 base and J 1 base, with 10 bases left between them. The germline V gene encodes CDR1 KGHSH and CDR2 LQKENI. The CDR3 DNA sequence: TGTGCCAGCTCACCACGAGGGGGAACGAACACTGAAGCTTTCTTT. Translated, it gives CASSPRGGTNTEAFF.

The V call is TRBV18, the J call TRBJ2-1; TRBD1 matches at 9 bases. The CDR3 has 16 residues. The germline gives CDR1 KGHSH, CDR2 LQKENI. The trim removed 3 bases at V and 7 bases at J, leaving 10 bases unmatched. CDR3 nucleotide sequence: TGTGCCAGCTCACCGCCCGGGACAGGGTTGTCGAATGAGCAGTTCTTC. This encodes CASSPPGTGLSNEQFF.

J is TRBJ2-5 and V is TRBV6-1; D might be TRBD1 or TRBD2, each matching 5 bases. Germline CDR1 is MNHNS and CDR2 is SASEGT. V was pared by 5 bases and J by 9 bases, with 16 bases between. The CDR3 loop spans 13 amino acids. The CDR3 DNA reads as TGTGCCAGCAGTATTCGGGACGTCGGGGCCCAGTACTTC. This encodes CASSIRDVGAQYF.

The gene calls are TRBV20-1 and TRBJ2-5; 7 positions match TRBD1. V trimming: 3 bases; J trimming: 2 bases; junction bases outside the gene matches: 3. Germline V lookup: CDR1 DFQATT, CDR2 SNEGSKA (reference sequence). The CDR3 has 13 residues. The CDR3 DNA reads TGCAGTGCTAGCGACAGGGTACAAGAGACCCAGTACTTC. Encoded protein: CSASDRVQETQYF.

This clonotype occurred a few times. The chain employs TRBV28 and TRBJ2-7; D is possibly TRBD1 or TRBD2 (7 bases each). Matching the DNA end better, TRBJ2-5 makes the J call doubtful. In germline, CDR1 is MDHEN, CDR2 SYDVKM. The CDR3 is 14 residues long. The CDR3: CASKAGGGKETQYF. The CDR3 nucleotides are TGTGCCAGCAAGGCAGGGGGGGGAAAAGAGACCCAGTACTTC.

This clonotype showed up just a few times. The chain recombines TRBV20-1 with TRBJ2-3; D tentatively reads TRBD1 or TRBD2 (5 bases each). This CDR3 has 15 residues. The germline V and J ends were trimmed by 2 bases and 2 bases, with 14 bases remaining between them. The germline CDR1 and CDR2 sequences are DFQATT and SNEGSKA (reference sequence). The CDR3 is CSARRLGTDTDTQYF. The DNA of the CDR3 is TGCAGTGCTAGACGTCTGGGGACCGACACAGATACGCAGTATTTT.

This clonotype has more than one count but fewer than ten. The junction and the germline gene differ at one end; a read error may be behind it. This rearrangement joins TRBV4-3 to TRBJ1-1; 8 bases line up with TRBD1. CDR1 and CDR2 (germline): LGHNA, YSLEER. This CDR3 is 14 amino acids long. In nucleotides, the CDR3 is TGTGCCAGCAGCCGGGACAGGTTGAACACTGAAGCTTTCTTT. Translation gives CASSRDRLNTEAFF.